This T cell receptor beta chain was sequenced in a study of vaccination and CD4 T cells after COVID-19. Overall study: The convalescent population consisted of six males and four females, two of whom were of Hispanic ethnicity.

The Oncomine TCR Beta short-read assay was applied to DNA of cultured CD4+ T cells. One entry per CDR3 protein results from TCRdb running MiXCR on the PCR reads. Found here are around 20,000 distinct CDR3 sequences, 60% of them singletons; the top ten hold 13%. As to this clonotype: Antigen unknown.

Treatment specified: approximately nine-day PBMC culture with coronavirus spike peptide pools or control peptides (ViraFEST assay). Germline V CDR1 and CDR2: SGHDT, YYEEEE. The CDR3 covers 12 residues. Trimming stripped 0 bases from V and 7 bases from J, with 7 bases between. The source was CD4+ T cells from blood, cultured in vitro, collected after SARS-CoV-2 vaccination. The chain has TRBV5-6 and TRBJ1-1; D ambiguous. The TCR comes from a human donor who received a COVID-19 vaccine. The CDR3 is CASSLVVLEAFF. The CDR3 bases are TGTGCCAGCAGCTTGGTGGTCCTTGAAGCTTTCTTT.